This TCR beta chain was documented in a study of blood T cells in healthy people across ages. From germline, CDR1 is SGHTA and CDR2 FQGNSA. V lost 5 bases and J lost 14; bases outside the gene matches: 13. This CDR3 spans 13 amino acids. A second PCR, run for about 7 to 11 cycles, used a sample-barcoded 5' primer plus a J-beta primer mix. TCRdb passed the 5' RACE reads through MiXCR, listing each CDR3 protein once. This table holds about 1.5 million distinct CDR3 sequences, roughly 43% found once. This chain joins TRBV7-2 and TRBJ2-3; 7 nucleotides match TRBD2. Sequenced material: blood. The receptor was derived from a woman aged 18-35 years in good health. CDR3 sequence: CASSPQSSGARYF. Written as DNA, the CDR3 is TGTGCCAGCAGCCCGCAATCTAGCGGAGCCCGGTATTTT.